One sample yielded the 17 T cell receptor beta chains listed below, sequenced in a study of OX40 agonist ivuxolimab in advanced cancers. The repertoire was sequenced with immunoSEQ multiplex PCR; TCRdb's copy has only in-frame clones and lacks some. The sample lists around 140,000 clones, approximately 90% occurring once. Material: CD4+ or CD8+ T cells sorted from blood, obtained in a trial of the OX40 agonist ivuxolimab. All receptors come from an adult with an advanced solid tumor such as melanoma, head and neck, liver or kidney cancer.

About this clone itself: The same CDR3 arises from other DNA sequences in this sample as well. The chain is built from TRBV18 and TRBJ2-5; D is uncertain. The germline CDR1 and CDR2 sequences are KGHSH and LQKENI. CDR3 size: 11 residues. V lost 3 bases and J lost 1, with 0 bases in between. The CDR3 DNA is TGTGCCAGCTCACCCCAAGAGACCCAGTACTTC. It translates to CASSPQETQYF. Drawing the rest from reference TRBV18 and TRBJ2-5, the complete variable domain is NAGVMQNPRHLVRRRGQEARLRCSPMKGHSHVYWYRQLPEEGLKFMVYLQKENIIDESGMPKERFSAEFPKEGPSILRIQQVVRGDSAAYFCASSPQETQYFGPGTRLLVL.

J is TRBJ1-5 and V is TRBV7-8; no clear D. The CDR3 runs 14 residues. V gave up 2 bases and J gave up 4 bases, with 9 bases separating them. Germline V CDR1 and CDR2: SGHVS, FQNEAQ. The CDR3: CASSLLLPNQPQHF. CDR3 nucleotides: TGTGCCAGCAGCTTACTACTGCCGAATCAGCCCCAGCATTTT.

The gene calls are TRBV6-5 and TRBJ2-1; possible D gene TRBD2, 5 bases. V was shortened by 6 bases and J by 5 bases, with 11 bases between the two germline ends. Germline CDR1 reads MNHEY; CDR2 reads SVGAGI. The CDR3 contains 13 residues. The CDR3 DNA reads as TGTGCCAGCAGGCCGGGGAGTGACAATGAGCAGTTCTTC. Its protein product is CASRPGSDNEQFF.

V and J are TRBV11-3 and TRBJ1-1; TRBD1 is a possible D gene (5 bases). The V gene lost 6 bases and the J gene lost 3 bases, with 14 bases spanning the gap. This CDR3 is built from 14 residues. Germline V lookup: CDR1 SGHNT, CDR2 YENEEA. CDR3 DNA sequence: TGTGCCAGCAGAAGGGCAGGGACGGACACTGAAGCTTTCTTT. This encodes CASRRAGTDTEAFF.

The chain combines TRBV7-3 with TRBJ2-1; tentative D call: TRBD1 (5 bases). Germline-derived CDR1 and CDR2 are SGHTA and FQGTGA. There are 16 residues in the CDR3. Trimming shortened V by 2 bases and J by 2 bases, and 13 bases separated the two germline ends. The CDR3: CASSLLGPAAYNEQFF. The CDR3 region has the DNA TGTGCCAGCAGCTTATTGGGGCCGGCGGCCTACAATGAGCAGTTCTTC. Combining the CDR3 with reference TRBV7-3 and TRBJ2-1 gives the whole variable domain GAGVSQTPSNKVTEKGKYVELRCDPISGHTALYWYRQSLGQGPEFLIYFQGTGAADDSGLPNDRFFAVRPEGSVSTLKIQRTERGDSAVYLCASSLLGPAAYNEQFFGPGTRLTVL.

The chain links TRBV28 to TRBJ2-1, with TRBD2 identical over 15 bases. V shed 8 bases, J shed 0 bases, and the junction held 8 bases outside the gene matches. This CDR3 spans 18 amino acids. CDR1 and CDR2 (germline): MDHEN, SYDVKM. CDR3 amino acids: CASQTGTSGRSSYNEQFF. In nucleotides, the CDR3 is TGTGCCAGCCAAACCGGGACTAGCGGGAGGAGCTCCTACAATGAGCAGTTCTTC.

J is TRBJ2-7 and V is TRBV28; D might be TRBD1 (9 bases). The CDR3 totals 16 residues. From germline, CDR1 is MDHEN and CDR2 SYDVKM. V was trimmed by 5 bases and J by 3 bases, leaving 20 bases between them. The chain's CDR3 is CASSTPSGGQGYEQYF. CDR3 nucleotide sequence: TGTGCCAGCAGTACCCCGAGCGGGGGACAGGGCTACGAGCAGTACTTC.

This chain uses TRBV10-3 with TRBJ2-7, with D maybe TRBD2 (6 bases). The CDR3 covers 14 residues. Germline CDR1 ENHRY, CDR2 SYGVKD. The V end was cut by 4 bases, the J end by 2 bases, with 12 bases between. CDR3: CAISGGESPYEQYF. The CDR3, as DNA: TGTGCCATCAGTGGCGGGGAGTCCCCCTACGAGCAGTACTTC.

The CDR3 bases are TGTGCCAGCAGTGGCCGGGACAGGGGGCATCAGCCCCAGCATTTT. Translated: CASSGRDRGHQPQHF. This chain joins TRBV2 and TRBJ1-5; 12 bases align to TRBD1. The CDR3 is 15 residues long. The germline gives CDR1 SNHLY, CDR2 FYNNEI. Losses at the gene ends were 4 bases for V and 5 bases for J; bases not matched to a gene: 3.

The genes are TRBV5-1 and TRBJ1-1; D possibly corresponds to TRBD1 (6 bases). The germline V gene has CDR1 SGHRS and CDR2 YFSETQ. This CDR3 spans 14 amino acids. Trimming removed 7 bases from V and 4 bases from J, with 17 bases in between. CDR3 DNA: TGCGCCAGCTCAACCTTACAGGGTAGCACTGAAGCTTTCTTT. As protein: CASSTLQGSTEAFF.

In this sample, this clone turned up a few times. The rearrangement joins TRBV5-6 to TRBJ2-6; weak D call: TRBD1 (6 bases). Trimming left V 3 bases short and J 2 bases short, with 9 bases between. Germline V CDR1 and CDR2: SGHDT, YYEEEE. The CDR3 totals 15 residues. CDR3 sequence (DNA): TGTGCCAGCAGCTCTGGGGGCCCTGGGGCCAACGTCCTGACTTTC. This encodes CASSSGGPGANVLTF.

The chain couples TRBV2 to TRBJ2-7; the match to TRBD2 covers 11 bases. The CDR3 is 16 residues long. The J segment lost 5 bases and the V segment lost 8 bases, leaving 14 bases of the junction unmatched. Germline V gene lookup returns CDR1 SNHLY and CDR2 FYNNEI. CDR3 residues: CASSPKTSGSPNEQYF. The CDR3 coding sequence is TGTGCCAGCTCCCCTAAAACTAGCGGGAGTCCTAACGAGCAGTACTTC.

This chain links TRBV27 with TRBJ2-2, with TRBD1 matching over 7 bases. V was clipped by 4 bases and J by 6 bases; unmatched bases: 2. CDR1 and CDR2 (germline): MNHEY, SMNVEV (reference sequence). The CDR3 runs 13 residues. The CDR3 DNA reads TGTGCCAGCAGTTACGGACAGGCCGGGGAGCTGTTTTTT. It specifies CASSYGQAGELFF.

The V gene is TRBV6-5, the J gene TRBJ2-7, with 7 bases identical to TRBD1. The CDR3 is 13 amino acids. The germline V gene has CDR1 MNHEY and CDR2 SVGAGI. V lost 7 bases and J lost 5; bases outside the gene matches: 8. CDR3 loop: CASKPDRVHEQYF. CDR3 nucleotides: TGTGCCAGCAAACCCGACAGGGTGCACGAGCAGTACTTC.

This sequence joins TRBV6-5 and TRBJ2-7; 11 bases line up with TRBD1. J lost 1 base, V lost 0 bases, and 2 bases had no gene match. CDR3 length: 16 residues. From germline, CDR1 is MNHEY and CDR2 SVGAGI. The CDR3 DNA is TGTGCCAGCAGTTACTCCGGGACAGGGGGTTCCTACGAGCAGTACTTC. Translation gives CASSYSGTGGSYEQYF.

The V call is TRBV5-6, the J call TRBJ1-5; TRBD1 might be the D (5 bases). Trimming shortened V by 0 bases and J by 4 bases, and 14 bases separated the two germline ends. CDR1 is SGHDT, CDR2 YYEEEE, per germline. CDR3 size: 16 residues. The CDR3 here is CASSLGAGRGNQPQHF. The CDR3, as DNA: TGTGCCAGCAGCTTGGGGGCAGGAAGGGGTAATCAGCCCCAGCATTTT.

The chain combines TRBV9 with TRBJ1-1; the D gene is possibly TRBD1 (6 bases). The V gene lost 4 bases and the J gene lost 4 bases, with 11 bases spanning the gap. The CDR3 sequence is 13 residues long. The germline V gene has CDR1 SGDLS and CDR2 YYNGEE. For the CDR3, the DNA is TGTGCCAGCAGCCTGGGGGGGGCCACTGAAGCTTTCTTT. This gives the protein CASSLGGATEAFF.